The 2 T cell receptor beta chains reported below all come from one sample, sequenced in a study of identical twins. MiXCR, run by TCRdb on the 5' RACE reads, gives a single entry per CDR3 protein. This repertoire shows roughly 230,000 distinct CDR3 sequences, 6.5% to 9.5% found once; its top ten account for 3%. This sample also appeared in a second study, on yellow fever vaccine responses in identical twins.

Sequencing was carried out using CD8+ T cells sorted from blood. These receptors came from a woman between 18 and 30 years old in good health.

This chain links TRBV9 with TRBJ2-3, with 8 bases lining up with TRBD2. The CDR3 totals 16 residues. Germline V lookup: CDR1 SGDLS, CDR2 YYNGEE. With 4 bases clipped from V and 0 bases from J, the junction kept 7 bases outside the gene matches. In DNA, the CDR3 is TGTGCCAGCAGCCCCAGCGGGGGCGCTAGCACAGATACGCAGTATTTT. As protein: CASSPSGGASTDTQYF.

V usage is TRBV4-1 and J usage is TRBJ2-1, with a weak D call TRBD2 (6 bases). CDR1 and CDR2 (germline): MGHRA, YSYEKL. Trimming removed 5 bases at V and 9 bases at J, with 23 bases between. CDR3 size: 16 residues. CDR3 residues: CASSAKVAGPPSEQFF. CDR3 nucleotide sequence: TGCGCCAGCAGCGCCAAGGTTGCGGGGCCCCCTAGTGAGCAGTTCTTC.